This paragraph reports one T cell receptor beta chain. Enrolled through a virtual design, the participants were between about 18 and 89 years of age and came from 24 US areas. This record comes from a study of blood T cell repertoires in COVID-19. At the level of the study: Acute and convalescent COVID-19 samples came from the United States, Italy and Spain.

Source study methods: Amplification of reference gene primers was used by the study to estimate nucleated cell counts. Assay used: immunoSEQ multiplex PCR; TCRdb lists only in-frame clones, some missing. V, J and clone size reflect that table, while D and trimming were determined from the DNA. The table shows 430,000 or so clones, with roughly 90% occurring only once. V gave up 6 bases and J gave up 2 bases, with 14 bases separating them. The CDR3 sequence is 14 residues long. In germline, CDR1 is SGHTS, CDR2 YDEGEE. This TCR was sampled from a woman aged 35 to 49 who had recovered from COVID-19. The chain carries TRBV5-8 and TRBJ1-2; no clear D. The sample consisted of PBMCs or T cells enriched from blood (not recorded which). The DNA of the CDR3 is TGTGCCAGCATTTCACAGTTATCCAACTATGGCTACACCTTC. It encodes CASISQLSNYGYTF.